This passage covers 28 T cell receptor beta chains from one sample sequenced in a study of tumor-infiltrating lymphocytes in primary liver carcinoma. Production of TCR beta cDNA used roughly 480 ng total RNA together with a constant-region primer. Three nested multiplex PCR rounds, a slightly modified ARM-PCR method, built the TCR beta libraries. The first two PCR rounds used TRBV1-TRBV30 forward primers with a C-beta reverse primer, approximately 11 cycles each. One entry per CDR3 protein, called by TCRdb with MiXCR from the multiplex PCR reads. The data show 50,000 or so distinct CDR3 sequences, around 77% seen once. Extraction of RNA together with DNA used about 18-30 mg of unsorted bulk tissue. The sample comprised liver tumor tissue from sampling region 5. Subset given: tumor region T5, tumor centre. Receptors originate from a man in his forties with primary liver carcinoma and hepatitis B virus infection.

As concerns this clonotype: At one end the junction does not follow the germline gene, possibly because of a read error. V is TRBV12-3 or TRBV12-4 and J is TRBJ1-5, with unresolved D. The CDR3 consists of 15 residues. In nucleotides, the CDR3 is TGTGCCAGCACGCTGGGCACCGCGATAAATCAGCCCCAGCCTTTT. Amino acid sequence: CASTLGTAINQPQPF.

About this clonotype itself: The junction and the germline gene differ at one end; a read error may be behind it. The chain has TRBV7-9 and TRBJ1-2; maybe TRBD1 (5 bases). This CDR3 contains 14 residues. Germline CDR1 SEHNR, CDR2 FQNEAQ (reference sequence). CDR3 nucleotide sequence: TGTGCCAGCAGATGGGACGGGGGGTTTCGTGGCTACACCTTT. Translated: CASRWDGGFRGYTF.

A remark on this clonotype: The junction differs from germline at one of its ends, possibly a read error. The chain employs TRBV6-6 and TRBJ2-1; tentatively, D is TRBD2 (5 bases). CDR1 is MNHNY and CDR2 is SVGAGI in the germline V gene (reference sequence). The CDR3 extends over 14 amino acids. The CDR3 reads CASNYGLGVNEQFF. The CDR3 nucleotides read TGTGCCAGCAATTACGGGTTGGGAGTCAATGAGCAGTTCTTC.

Only a few counts were recorded for this clonotype. The junction shows a germline mismatch at one end, possibly a read error. As DNA, the CDR3 is TGCGCCAGCTCGCAACCCGGGACAGGCGATTTCTATGGTTACACCTTC. It translates to CASSQPGTGDFYGYTF. This chain joins TRBV4-1 and TRBJ1-2; 8 bases align to TRBD1. Per germline, CDR1 MGHRA and CDR2 YSYEKL. The CDR3 totals 16 residues.

The chain combines TRBV6-5 with TRBJ1-1, with D tentatively TRBD1 (5 bases). V was cut by 3 bases and J by 4 bases, with 15 bases left in between. CDR1 is MNHEY and CDR2 is SVGAGI in the germline V gene. This CDR3 comprises 15 residues. The CDR3 protein is CASSYSYGGLTEAFF. As DNA, the CDR3 is TGTGCCAGCAGTTATTCGTATGGGGGACTCACTGAAGCTTTCTTT.

There are a few counts of this clonotype. This sequence joins TRBV29-1 and TRBJ1-1, with 8 positions matching TRBD1. This CDR3 contains 15 residues. Trimming took 7 bases from V and 6 from J; bases not matched to a gene: 16. CDR1 is SQVTM and CDR2 is ANQGSEA in the germline V gene. The CDR3 protein is CSAALGDRRNAEAFF. The CDR3 nucleotides are TGCAGCGCCGCCCTGGGGGACAGGAGAAACGCTGAAGCTTTCTTT.

This clonotype occurred a few times. It may be a read error: a sequence one base away is much more abundant. The rearrangement links TRBV7-9 to TRBJ2-7, with 9 bases identical to TRBD1. Trimming took 10 bases from V and 1 from J; bases not matched to a gene: 8. Germline-derived CDR1 and CDR2 are SEHNR and FQNEAQ (reference sequence). The CDR3 is 14 amino acids. CDR3 region: CANRPGTGSYEQYF. Written as DNA, the CDR3 is TGTGCCAACAGGCCCGGGACAGGGTCCTACGAGCAGTACTTC.

This clonotype was seen once. No conserved phenylalanine or tryptophan is present at the end of the CDR3, so a read error is the likely explanation. The chain couples TRBV5-4 to TRBJ2-3; D perhaps matches TRBD2 (6 bases). Germline values: CDR1 SGHNT, CDR2 YYREEE (reference sequence). The CDR3 totals 17 residues. CDR3 region: CASINRASGTSKDTQYL. CDR3 in DNA: TGTGCCAGCATTAACAGAGCCTCCGGAACTAGCAAAGATACGCAGTATTTG.

This clonotype appeared many times. An end of the junction does not agree with germline; a read error may underlie this. The CDR3 coding sequence is TGCGCCAGCAGGCCCGACAGGGCAACGGGCGGGGAGCTGTCTTTT. Encoded protein: CASRPDRATGGELSF. The chain links TRBV5-1 to TRBJ2-2; possible D gene TRBD1, 7 bases. CDR1 SGHRS and CDR2 YFSETQ come from the germline V gene. The CDR3 extends over 15 amino acids.

This clonotype was seen at least ten times. The chain has TRBV5-1 and TRBJ1-4; D is perhaps TRBD1 (5 bases). CDR1 and CDR2 from the germline V gene are SGHRS and YFSETQ. The CDR3 has 15 residues. The V gene lost 0 bases and the J gene lost 7 bases, with 13 bases spanning the gap. This CDR3 reads CASSLDPGLAEKLFF. The CDR3, as DNA: TGCGCCAGCAGCTTGGATCCGGGACTGGCTGAAAAACTGTTTTTT.

As for this clonotype: At one end the junction does not follow the germline gene, possibly because of a read error. The J gene is TRBJ2-4, the V gene TRBV28; the match to TRBD1 covers 8 bases. Germline V lookup: CDR1 MDHEN, CDR2 SYDVKM. The CDR3 loop spans 12 amino acids. The DNA of the CDR3 is TGTACCAGCAGGAGCTCACAGGGGGTGGGGTACTTC. The encoded protein is CTSRSSQGVGYF.

This clonotype came up a few times. This chain joins TRBV6-1 and TRBJ1-1; 7 nucleotides agree with TRBD1. Per the germline V gene, CDR1 is MNHNS and CDR2 is SASEGT. This CDR3 has 13 residues. Trimming at V came to 5 bases and at J to 7 bases, leaving 7 bases not matched to a gene. Written as DNA, the CDR3 is TGTGCCAGCAGTAGGGTCTGGGACAGTGAAGCTTTCTTT. Translated, it gives CASSRVWDSEAFF.

Points on this clonotype: One junction end does not reproduce the germline sequence, and a read error may be involved. This chain uses TRBV11-2 with TRBJ2-6; TRBD1 matches 8 bases. Per germline, CDR1 SGHAT and CDR2 FQNNGV. This CDR3 is 20 amino acids long. This CDR3 reads CVSMGGDRGISLSGANVLTF. Written as DNA, the CDR3 is TGTGTCAGCATGGGGGGAGACAGGGGCATTTCCCTCTCTGGGGCCAACGTCCTGACTTTC.

The chain couples TRBV12-3 or TRBV12-4 to TRBJ2-5; a weak D match, TRBD1 (5 bases). This CDR3 is 14 amino acids long. V lost 8 bases, J lost 11 bases, and 24 bases lay in between. CDR3 in DNA: TGTGCCAGCGCTCAGAGACAGTCCCAAGAGAGTCAGTACTTC. Encoded protein: CASAQRQSQESQYF.

This clonotype was observed a handful of times. A much larger clone is a single base away; this may be a read error. The CDR3 does not end in the conserved phenylalanine or tryptophan, so this is likely a read error. It is unclear where the CDR3 begins or ends on the DNA, so no DNA is shown, and the CDR3 is as TCRdb lists it. This rearrangement joins TRBV21-1 to TRBJ2-1; TRBD2 is the table's D call and was not checked against the DNA. TRBV21-1 corresponds to a pseudogene. The CDR3 is made up of 14 amino acids, end residues included. This CDR3 is CASLDTSGSCEQFS.

As concerns this clonotype: Compared with germline, one end of the junction differs, possibly owing to a read error. The gene calls are TRBV28 and TRBJ2-7, with a tentative D call TRBD2 (6 bases). Germline V gene sequence: CDR1 MDHEN, CDR2 SYDVKM. This CDR3 is built from 14 residues. The DNA of the CDR3 is TGTGCCAGCAGAGGGACTCGGAACTCCTATGAGCAGTACTTC. The encoded protein is CASRGTRNSYEQYF.

Regarding this clonotype: Sequence at one end of the junction differs from germline and may be a read error. This chain connects TRBV6-5 to TRBJ1-2; 7 bases map to TRBD1. The germline CDR1 and CDR2 sequences are MNHEY and SVGAGI. The CDR3 is made up of 13 amino acids. The DNA of the CDR3 is TGTGCCAGCGGGACAGTGATTAACTATGACTACACCTTC. Translation gives CASGTVINYDYTF.

This sequence joins TRBV2 and TRBJ2-7, with no clear D. The germline gives CDR1 SNHLY, CDR2 FYNNEI. This CDR3 has 15 amino acids. The germline V and J ends were trimmed by 4 bases and 4 bases, with 17 bases remaining between them. The CDR3 bases are TGTGCCAGCAGTGGGGCCAATTCTACTTCATACGAGCAGTACTTC. It is translated as CASSGANSTSYEQYF.

Turning to this clonotype: This is likely a read error, given that the CDR3 carries no conserved phenylalanine or tryptophan at its end. V and J are TRBV6-2 or TRBV6-3 and TRBJ2-5; D perhaps matches TRBD2 (6 bases). The CDR3 is 14 residues long. Trimming took off 6 bases at V and 2 bases at J, with 13 bases between the two ends. CDR1 is MNHEY and CDR2 is SVGEGT in the germline V gene. The CDR3 spells CASSSGDSQETQYV. The CDR3 DNA sequence: TGTGCCAGCAGCTCCGGGGACTCTCAAGAGACCCAGTACGTC.

Worth noting for this clonotype: This CDR3 fails to terminate in the conserved phenylalanine or tryptophan, so it likely reflects a read error. The V gene is TRBV29-1, the J gene TRBJ2-3; 9 positions agree with TRBD1. Germline V gene sequence: CDR1 SQVTM, CDR2 ANQGSEA. The CDR3 is 14 residues long. The CDR3 here is CNFRTGAFTDTQYL. CDR3 DNA: TGCAACTTTAGGACAGGGGCTTTCACAGATACGCAGTATCTT.

About this clonotype: The conserved phenylalanine or tryptophan is not found at the CDR3 terminus, so this likely reflects a read error. The V gene is TRBV12-3 or TRBV12-4, the J gene TRBJ2-1; a possible D gene is TRBD2 (6 bases). There are 15 residues in the CDR3. Here the CDR3 DNA reads TGTGTCAGCAGTTTATGGGGGGACCCCTACGATGAGCAGTTCTCC. This encodes CVSSLWGDPYDEQFS.

The rearrangement joins TRBV28 to TRBJ2-1; D unclear. The ends were cut back, 7 bases at V and 5 bases at J, with 12 bases in the middle. The germline V gene encodes CDR1 MDHEN and CDR2 SYDVKM. This CDR3 region has 13 residues. This CDR3 reads CASTGEPNNEQFF. The CDR3 DNA is TGTGCCAGCACGGGCGAGCCAAACAATGAGCAGTTCTTC.

In regard to this clonotype: An end of the junction differs from the germline gene, which may be a read error. The V gene is TRBV10-2, the J gene TRBJ2-5, with D perhaps TRBD1 (5 bases). Germline CDR1 is WSHSY and CDR2 is SAAADI. This CDR3 has 13 residues. The CDR3 region is CANSDTRAEIQYF. The DNA for the CDR3 is TGCGCCAACAGTGATACCAGGGCGGAGATCCAGTACTTC.

As to this clonotype: A much larger clone lies one base from this, so it may be a read error. The conserved phenylalanine or tryptophan is not found at the CDR3 terminus, so this likely reflects a read error. This sequence joins TRBV20-1 and TRBJ1-5; tentative D call: TRBD1 (6 bases). V lost 5 bases and J lost 0, with 14 bases in between. There are 15 residues in the CDR3. Germline V gene sequence: CDR1 DFQATT, CDR2 SNEGSKA (reference sequence). The DNA of the CDR3 is TGCAGTGCTGGGGAACAGGGAGATAGCAATCAGCCCCAGCATTCT. Its translation: CSAGEQGDSNQPQHS.

On this clonotype: Compared with germline, one end of the junction differs, possibly owing to a read error. The chain links TRBV11-1 to TRBJ1-1; 7 nucleotides match TRBD1. There are 15 residues in the CDR3. Germline values: CDR1 SGHAT, CDR2 FQDESV (reference sequence). CDR3 loop: CASNWSARGYTGAFF. The DNA for the CDR3 is TGTGCCAGCAACTGGTCGGCCAGGGGGTACACTGGAGCTTTCTTT.

In the case of this clonotype: As the CDR3 is not closed by the conserved phenylalanine or tryptophan, this likely results from a read error. It is unclear where the CDR3 begins or ends on the DNA, so no DNA is shown, and the CDR3 is as TCRdb lists it. This sequence joins TRBV6-2 or TRBV6-3 and TRBJ2-5; the DNA was not used to check the table's D call, TRBD2. Germline CDR1 MNHEY, CDR2 SVGEGT. The CDR3 comprises 13 residues, both ends counted. Here the CDR3 reads CDSSSGLANTKYL.

The chain is built from TRBV5-1 and TRBJ2-1; D ambiguous. The CDR3 runs 16 residues. V lost 0 bases, J lost 4 bases, and 14 bases lay in between. Germline CDR1 is SGHRS and CDR2 is YFSETQ. The CDR3: CASSLVAVGSYNEQFF. CDR3 DNA sequence: TGCGCCAGCAGCTTGGTGGCTGTAGGGTCATACAATGAGCAGTTCTTC.

As to this clonotype: An end of the junction differs from the germline gene, which may be a read error. V gene TRBV4-3 combines with J gene TRBJ2-5, with a possible D match to TRBD1 (6 bases). Germline-derived CDR1 and CDR2 are LGHNA and YSLEER. The CDR3 totals 13 residues. The CDR3 is CASNQEEGVIQYF. CDR3 coding DNA: TGCGCCAGCAACCAAGAAGAGGGGGTGATCCAGTACTTC.